The following is a T cell receptor beta chain sequence with its context. As yet, its antigen is unknown. This sample was taken from a study of T-cell memory formation after mild COVID-19. Study as a whole: Largely, the TCR clusters proved donor specific. Points from the study as a whole: Day 15 to 85 contracting clones showed balanced CD4/CD8; day 15 to 37 expanders favored CD4+. The SARS-CoV-2 specificity of second-wave clones reaching peak at day 37 remained unverified.

Constant-segment primers were used for 5'RACE, and the resulting TCR alpha and TCR beta cDNA libraries carried sample barcodes and UMIs. TCRdb analysed the 5' RACE reads with MiXCR anew, one entry per CDR3 protein. The profile shows hundreds of thousands of distinct CDR3 sequences, roughly 18% of them singletons. Trimming removed 5 bases at V and 1 base at J, with 11 bases between. The CDR3 runs 14 residues. Germline assignment: CDR1 LNHNV and CDR2 YYDKDF (reference sequence). This receptor was taken from an adult woman who had mild COVID-19 (a few samples of this study predate the infection). Cell type and time point are not known. Sample: PBMCs or a T cell subset sorted from them (not recorded which). This chain links TRBV15 with TRBJ1-1; D gene ambiguous. The CDR3 region has the DNA TGTGCCACCAGCGGTGTACGGAGGAACACTGAAGCTTTCTTT. It yields the protein CATSGVRRNTEAFF.